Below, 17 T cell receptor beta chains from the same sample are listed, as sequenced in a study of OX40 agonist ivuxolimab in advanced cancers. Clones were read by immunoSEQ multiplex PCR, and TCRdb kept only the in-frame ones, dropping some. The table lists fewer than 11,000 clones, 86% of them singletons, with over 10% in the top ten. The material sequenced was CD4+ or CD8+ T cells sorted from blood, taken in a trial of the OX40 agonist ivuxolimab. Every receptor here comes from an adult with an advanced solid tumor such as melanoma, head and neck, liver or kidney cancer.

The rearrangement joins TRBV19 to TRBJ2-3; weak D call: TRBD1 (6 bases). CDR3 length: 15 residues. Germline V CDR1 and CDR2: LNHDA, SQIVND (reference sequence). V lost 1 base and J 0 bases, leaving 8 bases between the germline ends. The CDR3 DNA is TGTGCCAGTAGTATAGGGGGGCCTAGCACAGATACGCAGTATTTT. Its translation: CASSIGGPSTDTQYF. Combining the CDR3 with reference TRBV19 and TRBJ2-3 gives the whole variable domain DGGITQSPKYLFRKEGQNVTLSCEQNLNHDAMYWYRQDPGQGLRLIYYSQIVNDFQKGDIAEGYSVSREKKESFPLTVTSAQKNPTAFYLCASSIGGPSTDTQYFGPGTRLTVL.

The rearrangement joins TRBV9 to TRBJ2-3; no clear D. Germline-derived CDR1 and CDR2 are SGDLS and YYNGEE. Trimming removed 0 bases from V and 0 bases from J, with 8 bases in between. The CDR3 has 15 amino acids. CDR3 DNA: TGTGCCAGCAGCGTAGAATGGCGGAGCACAGATACGCAGTATTTT. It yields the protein CASSVEWRSTDTQYF.

CDR3 nucleotides: TGCGCCAGCAGCCAAGATATGTGGGGACAGGGGCGAGAGACCCAGTACTTC. Translation: CASSQDMWGQGRETQYF. This chain joins TRBV4-1 and TRBJ2-5; 10 bases agree with TRBD1. Trimming at V came to 0 bases and at J to 4 bases, leaving 8 bases not matched to a gene. Germline V gives CDR1 MGHRA, CDR2 YSYEKL. The length of the CDR3 is 17 residues.

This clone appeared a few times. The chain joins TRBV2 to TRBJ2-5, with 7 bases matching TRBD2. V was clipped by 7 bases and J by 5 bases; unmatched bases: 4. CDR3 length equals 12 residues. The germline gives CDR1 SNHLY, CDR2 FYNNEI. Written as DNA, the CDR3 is TGTGCCAGCAACGCCGGGGGGGAGACCCAGTACTTC. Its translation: CASNAGGETQYF.

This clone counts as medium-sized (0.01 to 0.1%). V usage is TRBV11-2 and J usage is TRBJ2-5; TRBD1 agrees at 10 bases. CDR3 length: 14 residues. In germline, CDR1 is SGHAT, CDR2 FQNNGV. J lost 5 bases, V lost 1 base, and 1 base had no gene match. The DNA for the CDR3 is TGTGCCAGCAGCTTAGGGACAGGGGGGGAGACCCAGTACTTC. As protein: CASSLGTGGETQYF.

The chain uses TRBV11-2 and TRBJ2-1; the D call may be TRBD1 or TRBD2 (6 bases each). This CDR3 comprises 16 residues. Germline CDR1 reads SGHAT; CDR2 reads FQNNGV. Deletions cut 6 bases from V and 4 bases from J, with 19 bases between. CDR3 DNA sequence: TGTGCCAGCAGAGGAGGGCAGGGGTTGAATTACAATGAGCAGTTCTTC. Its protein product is CASRGGQGLNYNEQFF.

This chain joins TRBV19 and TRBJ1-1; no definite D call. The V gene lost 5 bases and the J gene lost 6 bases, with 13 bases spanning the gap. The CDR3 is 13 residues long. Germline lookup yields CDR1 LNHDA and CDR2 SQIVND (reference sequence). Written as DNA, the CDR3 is TGTGCCAGTAGTGTCGACTCGGGCCCTGAAGCTTTCTTT. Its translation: CASSVDSGPEAFF. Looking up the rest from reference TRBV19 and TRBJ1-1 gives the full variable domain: DGGITQSPKYLFRKEGQNVTLSCEQNLNHDAMYWYRQDPGQGLRLIYYSQIVNDFQKGDIAEGYSVSREKKESFPLTVTSAQKNPTAFYLCASSVDSGPEAFFGQGTRLTVV.

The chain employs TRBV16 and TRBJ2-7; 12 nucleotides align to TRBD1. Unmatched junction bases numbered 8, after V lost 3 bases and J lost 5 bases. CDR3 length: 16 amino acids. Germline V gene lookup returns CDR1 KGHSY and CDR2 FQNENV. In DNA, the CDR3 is TGTGCCAGCAGCCACACAGAGGGACAGGGGGCGCACGAGCAGTACTTC. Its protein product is CASSHTEGQGAHEQYF.

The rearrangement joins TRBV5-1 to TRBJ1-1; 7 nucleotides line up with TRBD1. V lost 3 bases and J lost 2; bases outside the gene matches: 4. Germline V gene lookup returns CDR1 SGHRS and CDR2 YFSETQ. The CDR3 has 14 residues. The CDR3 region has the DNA TGCGCCAGCAGCTCAACAGGGGACAACACTGAAGCTTTCTTT. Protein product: CASSSTGDNTEAFF. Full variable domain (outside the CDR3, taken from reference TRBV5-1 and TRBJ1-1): KAGVTQTPRYLIKTRGQQVTLSCSPISGHRSVSWYQQTPGQGLQFLFEYFSETQRNKGNFPGRFSGRQFSNSRSEMNVSTLELGDSALYLCASSSTGDNTEAFFGQGTRLTVV.

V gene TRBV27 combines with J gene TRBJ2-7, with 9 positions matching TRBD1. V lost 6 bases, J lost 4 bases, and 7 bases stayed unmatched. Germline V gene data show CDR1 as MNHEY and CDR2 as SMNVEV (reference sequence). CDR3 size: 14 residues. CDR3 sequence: CASSYGTGTYEQYF. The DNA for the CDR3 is TGTGCCAGCAGCTATGGGACAGGGACTTACGAGCAGTACTTC.

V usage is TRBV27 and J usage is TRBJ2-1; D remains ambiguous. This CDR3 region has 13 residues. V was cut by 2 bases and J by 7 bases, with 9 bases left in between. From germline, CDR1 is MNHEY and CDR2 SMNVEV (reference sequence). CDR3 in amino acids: CASSLRVLNEQFF. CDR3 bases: TGTGCCAGCAGTTTAAGGGTTCTAAATGAGCAGTTCTTC.

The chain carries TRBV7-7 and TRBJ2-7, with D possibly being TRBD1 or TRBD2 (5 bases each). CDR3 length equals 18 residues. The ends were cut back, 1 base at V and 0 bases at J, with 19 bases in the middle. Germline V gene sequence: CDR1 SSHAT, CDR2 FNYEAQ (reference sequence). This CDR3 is CASSLGGRCAPSSYEQYF. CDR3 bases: TGTGCCAGCAGCTTAGGGGGACGGTGTGCGCCGAGCTCCTACGAGCAGTACTTC. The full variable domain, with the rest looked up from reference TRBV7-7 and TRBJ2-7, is GAGVSQSPRYKVTKRGQDVTLRCDPISSHATLYWYQQALGQGPEFLTYFNYEAQPDKSGLPSDRFSAERPEGSISTLTIQRTEQRDSAMYRCASSLGGRCAPSSYEQYFGPGTRLTVT.

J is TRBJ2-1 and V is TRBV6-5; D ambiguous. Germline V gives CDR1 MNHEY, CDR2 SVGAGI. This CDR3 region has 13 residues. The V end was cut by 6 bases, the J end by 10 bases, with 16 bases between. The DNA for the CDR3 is TGTGCCAGCAGACCCCAAAGTACGCGGGAGCAGTTCTTC. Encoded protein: CASRPQSTREQFF.

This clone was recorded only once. CDR3 sequence: CASSPISGANTEAFF. The CDR3 DNA reads as TGTGCCAGCAGCCCAATCAGCGGGGCGAACACTGAAGCTTTCTTT. The V and J genes are TRBV27 and TRBJ1-1, with a possible D match to TRBD1 (5 bases). The CDR3 covers 15 residues. Looked up from germline, CDR1 is MNHEY and CDR2 is SMNVEV (reference sequence). V lost 6 bases and J lost 1, with 15 bases in between.

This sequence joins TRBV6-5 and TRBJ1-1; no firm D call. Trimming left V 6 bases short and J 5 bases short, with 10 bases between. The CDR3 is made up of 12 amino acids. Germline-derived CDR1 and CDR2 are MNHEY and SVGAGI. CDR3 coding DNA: TGTGCCAGCAGCCTGGTCGGGACTGAAGCTTTCTTT. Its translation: CASSLVGTEAFF.

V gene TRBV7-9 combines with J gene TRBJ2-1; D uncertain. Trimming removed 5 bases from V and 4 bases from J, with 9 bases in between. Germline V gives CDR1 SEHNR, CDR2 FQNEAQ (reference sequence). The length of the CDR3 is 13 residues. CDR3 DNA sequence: TGTGCCAGCAGCGCAACCCATTACAATGAGCAGTTCTTC. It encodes CASSATHYNEQFF.

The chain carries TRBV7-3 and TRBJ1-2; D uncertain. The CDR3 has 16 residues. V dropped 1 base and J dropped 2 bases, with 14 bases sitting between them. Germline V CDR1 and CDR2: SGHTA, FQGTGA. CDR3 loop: CASSLNSGYQNYGYTF. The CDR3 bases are TGTGCCAGCAGCTTAAACTCAGGCTATCAGAACTATGGCTACACCTTC.